This entry lists 13 T cell receptor beta chains sequenced from one sample in a study of blood T cell repertoires in COVID-19. Repertoires were generated with immunoSEQ multiplex PCR, while TCRdb's copy carries only in-frame clones and drops some. Found here are some 150,000 clones, 78% of them singletons; the top ten hold about 14%. The sample consisted of peripheral blood. The receptors were sampled from a woman of 80 years or more with acute or convalescent COVID-19.

The chain couples TRBV14 to TRBJ2-2, with D uncertain. This CDR3 contains 15 residues. Germline-derived CDR1 and CDR2 are SGHDN and FVKESK. Trimming shortened V by 5 bases and J by 0 bases, and 10 bases separated the two germline ends. Here the CDR3 reads CASSRQRANTGELFF. DNA of the CDR3: TGTGCCAGCAGCAGGCAGCGCGCGAACACCGGGGAGCTGTTTTTT.

This rearrangement joins TRBV29-1 to TRBJ1-2; D is unresolved. The germline V and J ends were trimmed by 5 bases and 0 bases, with 4 bases remaining between them. Per germline, CDR1 SQVTM and CDR2 ANQGSEA. This CDR3 has 11 amino acids. This CDR3 is CSVLANYGYTF. The CDR3 coding sequence is TGCAGCGTTCTCGCTAACTATGGCTACACCTTC.

The chain is built from TRBV19 and TRBJ1-2, with TRBD1 matching 7 bases. From germline, CDR1 is LNHDA and CDR2 SQIVND (reference sequence). V shed 8 bases and J 0 bases; nucleotides not matched to a gene: 9. The CDR3 is 15 amino acids. CDR3: CASSTGTAPNYGYTF. Written as DNA, the CDR3 is TGTGCCAGTTCGACCGGGACAGCTCCTAACTATGGCTACACCTTC.

The chain links TRBV6-5 to TRBJ2-5; 11 bases match TRBD2. The trim removed 6 bases at V and 1 base at J, leaving 1 base unmatched. Germline CDR1 and CDR2: MNHEY and SVGAGI. The CDR3 loop spans 14 amino acids. The CDR3: CASRTSGIQETQYF. CDR3 nucleotide sequence: TGTGCCAGCAGGACTAGCGGGATCCAAGAGACCCAGTACTTC.

The chain couples TRBV6-6 to TRBJ2-4; 7 nucleotides agree with TRBD1. The germline gives CDR1 MNHNY, CDR2 SVGAGI (reference sequence). This CDR3 has 14 residues. J lost 2 bases, V lost 5 bases, and 3 bases had no gene match. The CDR3 nucleotides are TGTGCCAGCAGTATGACAGGGACCAAAAACATTCAGTACTTC. It translates to CASSMTGTKNIQYF.

The chain combines TRBV27 with TRBJ2-7; 8 positions match TRBD1. J lost 6 bases, V lost 6 bases, and 13 bases had no gene match. CDR1 and CDR2 from the germline V gene are MNHEY and SMNVEV (reference sequence). This CDR3 spans 15 amino acids. CDR3 amino acids: CASSPTQGARGEQYF. In nucleotides, the CDR3 is TGTGCCAGCAGCCCAACCCAGGGGGCCAGGGGCGAGCAGTACTTC.

This rearrangement joins TRBV4-1 to TRBJ1-3; no clear D gene. V gave up 4 bases and J gave up 2 bases, with 9 bases separating them. Germline V gives CDR1 MGHRA, CDR2 YSYEKL. This CDR3 region has 14 residues. CDR3 in DNA: TGCGCCAGCAGCCGAGGAAGCACTGGAAACACCATATATTTT. This codes for CASSRGSTGNTIYF.

The rearrangement links TRBV7-3 to TRBJ2-5; tentatively, D is TRBD1 (7 bases). Trimming left V 5 bases short and J 7 bases short, with 20 bases between. Germline V gives CDR1 SGHTA, CDR2 FQGTGA. The CDR3 consists of 15 residues. CDR3: CASSPQGGSGGTQYF. In DNA, the CDR3 is TGTGCCAGCAGCCCCCAGGGGGGTAGCGGCGGGACCCAGTACTTC.

This rearrangement joins TRBV5-1 to TRBJ1-2; D remains unclear. The CDR3 loop spans 11 amino acids. Germline CDR1 reads SGHRS; CDR2 reads YFSETQ. V gave up 8 bases and J gave up 4 bases, with 9 bases separating them. The CDR3 DNA follows: TGCGCCAGTATGAGTAGCTATGGCTACACCTTC. Protein sequence: CASMSSYGYTF.

The J gene is TRBJ1-1, the V gene TRBV5-1; D gene ambiguous. Trimming removed 0 bases from V and 2 bases from J, with 11 bases in between. The CDR3 runs to 15 residues. The germline gives CDR1 SGHRS, CDR2 YFSETQ. CDR3 region: CASSLERHPNTEAFF. The CDR3 region has the DNA TGCGCCAGCAGCTTGGAGCGGCATCCCAACACTGAAGCTTTCTTT. The variable domain in full, with the rest retrieved from reference TRBV5-1 and TRBJ1-1, is KAGVTQTPRYLIKTRGQQVTLSCSPISGHRSVSWYQQTPGQGLQFLFEYFSETQRNKGNFPGRFSGRQFSNSRSEMNVSTLELGDSALYLCASSLERHPNTEAFFGQGTRLTVV.

J is TRBJ2-6 and V is TRBV19; a possible D gene is TRBD1 (5 bases). Germline V gives CDR1 LNHDA, CDR2 SQIVND (reference sequence). The CDR3 runs 16 residues. The V and J ends lost 5 bases and 0 bases respectively, with 11 bases between them. The CDR3 DNA follows: TGTGCCAGTAGTCACCAGGGAATCTCTGGGGCCAACGTCCTGACTTTC. Translated, it gives CASSHQGISGANVLTF.

The chain employs TRBV18 and TRBJ1-5; D is uncertain. CDR3 length: 14 residues. V was clipped by 6 bases and J by 8 bases, with 17 bases between them. Germline CDR1 is KGHSH and CDR2 is LQKENI. The CDR3 loop is CASSLGPLFKPQHF. The CDR3 coding sequence is TGTGCCAGCTCCTTGGGCCCCTTGTTTAAGCCCCAGCATTTT.

The CDR3 is CASSPAGAETQYF. The CDR3 DNA is TGTGCCAGCAGCCCAGCAGGCGCAGAGACCCAGTACTTC. The chain recombines TRBV3-1 (or the pseudogene TRBV3-2) with TRBJ2-5; no clear D gene. CDR1 and CDR2 (germline): LGHDT, YNNKEL (reference sequence). The CDR3 is 13 amino acids. The ends were cut back, 4 bases at V and 4 bases at J, with 10 bases in the middle.